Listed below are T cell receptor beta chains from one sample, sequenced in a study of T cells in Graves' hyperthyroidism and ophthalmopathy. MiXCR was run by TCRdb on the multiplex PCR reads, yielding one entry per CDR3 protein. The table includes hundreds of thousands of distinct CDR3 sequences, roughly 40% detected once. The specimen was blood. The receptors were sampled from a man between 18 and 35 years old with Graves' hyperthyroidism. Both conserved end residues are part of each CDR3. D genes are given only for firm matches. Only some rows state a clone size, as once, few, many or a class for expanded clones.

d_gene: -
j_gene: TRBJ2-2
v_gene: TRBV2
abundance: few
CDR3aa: CASSEGVENTGELFF
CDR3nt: TGTGCCAGCAGTGAGGGGGTAGAGAACACCGGGGAGCTGTTTTTT

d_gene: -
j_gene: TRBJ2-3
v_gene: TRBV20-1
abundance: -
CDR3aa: CSAPGDTDTQYF
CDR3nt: TGCAGTGCCCCAGGGGACACAGATACGCAGTATTTT

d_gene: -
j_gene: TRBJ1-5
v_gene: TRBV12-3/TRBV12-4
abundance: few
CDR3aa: CASSDDRDSNQPQHF
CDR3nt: TGTGCCAGCAGTGACGACAGAGATAGCAATCAGCCCCAGCATTTT

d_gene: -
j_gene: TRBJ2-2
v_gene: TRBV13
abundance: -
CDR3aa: CASSELSGELFF
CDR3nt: TGTGCCAGCAGCGAGCTATCCGGGGAGCTGTTTTTT

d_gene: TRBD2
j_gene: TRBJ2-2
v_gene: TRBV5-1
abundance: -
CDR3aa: CASTLGLAGGAGELFF
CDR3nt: TGCGCCAGCACCCTGGGACTAGCGGGAGGTGCCGGGGAGCTGTTTTTT

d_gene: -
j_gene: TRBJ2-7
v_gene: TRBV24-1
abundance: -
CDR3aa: CATSDWASSYEQYF
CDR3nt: TGTGCCACCAGTGATTGGGCCAGCTCCTACGAGCAGTACTTC

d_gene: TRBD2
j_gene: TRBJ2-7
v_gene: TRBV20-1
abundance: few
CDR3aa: CSAEFSGRAHEQYF
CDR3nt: TGCAGTGCTGAATTTAGCGGGAGGGCCCACGAGCAGTACTTC

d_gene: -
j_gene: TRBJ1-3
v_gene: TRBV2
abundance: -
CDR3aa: CASRPDSYSGKTIYF
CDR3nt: TGTGCCAGCAGACCGGACTCCTACTCTGGAAAAACCATATATTTT

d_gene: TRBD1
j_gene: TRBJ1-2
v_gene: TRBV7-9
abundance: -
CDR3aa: CASSVEGQGVDGYTF
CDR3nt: TGTGCCAGCAGCGTTGAGGGCCAGGGGGTCGATGGCTACACCTTC

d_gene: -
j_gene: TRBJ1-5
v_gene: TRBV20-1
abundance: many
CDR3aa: CSARDGRGAGQPQHF
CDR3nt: TGCAGTGCTAGAGATGGTCGGGGGGCAGGGCAGCCCCAGCATTTT

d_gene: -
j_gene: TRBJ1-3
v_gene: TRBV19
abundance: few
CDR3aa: CASGSIYSGNTIYF
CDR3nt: TGTGCCAGTGGGAGTATATACTCTGGAAACACCATATATTTT

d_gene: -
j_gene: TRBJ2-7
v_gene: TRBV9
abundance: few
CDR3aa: CASSAGHGAEQYF
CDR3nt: TGTGCCAGCAGCGCCGGACACGGGGCCGAGCAGTACTTC

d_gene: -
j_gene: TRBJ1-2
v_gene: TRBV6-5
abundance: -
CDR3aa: CASSEVGTVYGYTF
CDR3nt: TGTGCCAGCAGTGAAGTTGGGACGGTCTATGGCTACACCTTC

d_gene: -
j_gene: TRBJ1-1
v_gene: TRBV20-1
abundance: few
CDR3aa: CSATPKGKHTEAFF
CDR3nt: TGCAGTGCCACCCCAAAGGGGAAACACACTGAAGCTTTCTTT

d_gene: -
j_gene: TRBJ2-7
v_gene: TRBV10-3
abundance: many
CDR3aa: CAISAPGAYEQYF
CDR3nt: TGTGCCATCAGTGCTCCCGGGGCCTACGAGCAGTACTTC

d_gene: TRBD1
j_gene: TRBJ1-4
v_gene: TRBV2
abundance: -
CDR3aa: CASARQGNEKLFF
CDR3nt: TGTGCCAGCGCCAGACAGGGTAATGAAAAACTGTTTTTT

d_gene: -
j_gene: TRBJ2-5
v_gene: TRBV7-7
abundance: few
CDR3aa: CASSLSPTGKETQYF
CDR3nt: TGTGCTAGCAGCTTATCCCCGACGGGAAAAGAGACCCAGTACTTC

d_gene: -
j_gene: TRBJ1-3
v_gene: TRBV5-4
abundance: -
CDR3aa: CASSADGGGGNTIYF
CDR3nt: TGTGCCAGCAGCGCGGACGGGGGTGGAGGAAACACCATATATTTT

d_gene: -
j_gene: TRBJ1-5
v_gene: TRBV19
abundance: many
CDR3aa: CASSNQKGEPQHF
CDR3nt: TGTGCCAGTAGTAACCAGAAGGGTGAGCCCCAGCATTTT

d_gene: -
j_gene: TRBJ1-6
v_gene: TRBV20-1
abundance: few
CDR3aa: CSARDLRDNSPLHF
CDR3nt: TGCAGTGCTAGAGATTTACGGGATAATTCACCCCTCCACTTT

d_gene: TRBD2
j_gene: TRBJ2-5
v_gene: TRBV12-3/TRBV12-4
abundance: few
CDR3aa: CASSWTSGDGETQYF
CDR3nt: TGTGCCAGCAGTTGGACTAGCGGCGACGGGGAGACCCAGTACTTC

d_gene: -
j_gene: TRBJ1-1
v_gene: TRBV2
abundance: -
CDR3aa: CASSSQVMNTEAFF
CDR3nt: TGTGCCAGCAGCTCCCAGGTTATGAACACTGAAGCTTTCTTT

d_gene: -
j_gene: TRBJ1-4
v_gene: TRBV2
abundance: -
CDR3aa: CASPYGTGHEKLFF
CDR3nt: TGTGCCAGCCCCTATGGGACGGGTCATGAAAAACTGTTTTTT

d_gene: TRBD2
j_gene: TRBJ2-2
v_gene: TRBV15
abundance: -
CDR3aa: CATSRESGRRREAGELFF
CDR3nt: TGTGCCACCAGCAGAGAGAGCGGGAGGCGAAGGGAAGCCGGGGAGCTGTTTTTT

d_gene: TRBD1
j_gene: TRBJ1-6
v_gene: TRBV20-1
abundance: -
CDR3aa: CSARDQRTGGNSPLHF
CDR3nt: TGCAGTGCTAGAGATCAAAGGACAGGGGGCAATTCACCCCTCCACTTT

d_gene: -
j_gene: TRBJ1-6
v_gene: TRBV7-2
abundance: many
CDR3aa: CASSPQGYSPLHF
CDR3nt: TGTGCCAGCAGCCCCCAGGGATATTCACCCCTCCACTTT

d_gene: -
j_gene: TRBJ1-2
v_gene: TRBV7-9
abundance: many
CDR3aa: CASSRQAESLGYTF
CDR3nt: TGTGCCAGCAGCCGACAGGCCGAATCTCTTGGCTACACCTTC

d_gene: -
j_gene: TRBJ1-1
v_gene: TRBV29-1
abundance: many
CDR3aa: CSVEQDNTEAFF
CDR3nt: TGCAGCGTTGAGCAGGACAACACTGAAGCTTTCTTT

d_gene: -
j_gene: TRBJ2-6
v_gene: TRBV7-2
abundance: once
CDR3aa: CASSPGRSEANVLTF
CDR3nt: TGTGCCAGCAGCCCGGGCCGCTCTGAGGCCAACGTCCTGACTTTC

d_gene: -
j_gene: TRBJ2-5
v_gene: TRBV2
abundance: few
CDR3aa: CASSHERLEETQYF
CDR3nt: TGTGCCAGCAGCCATGAGAGACTAGAAGAGACCCAGTACTTC

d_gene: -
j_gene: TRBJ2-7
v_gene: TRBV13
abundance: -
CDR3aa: CASTLRGGLSYEQYF
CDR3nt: TGTGCCAGCACGTTGAGGGGGGGACTTTCCTACGAGCAGTACTTC

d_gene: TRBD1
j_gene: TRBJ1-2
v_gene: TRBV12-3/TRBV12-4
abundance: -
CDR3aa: CASSSMSGTDNYGYTF
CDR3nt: TGTGCCAGCAGCTCGATGAGTGGGACAGATAACTATGGCTACACCTTC

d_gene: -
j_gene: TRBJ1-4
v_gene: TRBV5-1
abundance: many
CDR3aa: CASSWDLNEKLFF
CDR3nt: TGCGCCAGCAGCTGGGACCTTAATGAAAAACTGTTTTTT

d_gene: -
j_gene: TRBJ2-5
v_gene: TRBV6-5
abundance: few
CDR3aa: CASIYTETQYF
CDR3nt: TGTGCCAGCATCTACACAGAGACCCAGTACTTC

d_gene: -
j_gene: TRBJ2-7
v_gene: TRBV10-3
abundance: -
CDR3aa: CASSEGGFEQYF
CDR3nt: TGTGCCAGCAGTGAAGGAGGGTTCGAGCAGTACTTC

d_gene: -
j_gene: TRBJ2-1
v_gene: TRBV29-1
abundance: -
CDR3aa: CSVRAGEAYNEQFF
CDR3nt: TGCAGCGTCCGAGCGGGCGAAGCCTACAATGAGCAGTTCTTC

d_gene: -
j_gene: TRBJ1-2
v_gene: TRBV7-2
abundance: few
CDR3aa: CASINTGTKDGYTF
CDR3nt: TGTGCCAGCATCAACACCGGGACAAAAGATGGCTACACCTTC

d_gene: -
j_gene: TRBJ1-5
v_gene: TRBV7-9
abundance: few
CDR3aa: CASRPQGDNQPQHF
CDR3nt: TGTGCCAGCAGACCACAGGGTGACAATCAGCCCCAGCATTTT

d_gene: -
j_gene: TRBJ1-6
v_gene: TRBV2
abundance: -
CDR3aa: CASSVGTDNSPLHF
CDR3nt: TGTGCCAGCAGTGTAGGGACCGATAATTCACCCCTCCACTTT

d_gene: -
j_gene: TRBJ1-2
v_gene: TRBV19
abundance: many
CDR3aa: CASSKTQNYGYTF
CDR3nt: TGTGCCAGTAGTAAGACACAGAACTATGGCTACACCTTC

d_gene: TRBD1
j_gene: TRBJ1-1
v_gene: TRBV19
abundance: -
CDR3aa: CASSGGQGPRGTEAFF
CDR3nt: TGTGCCAGTAGTGGGGGACAGGGGCCCAGGGGGACTGAAGCTTTCTTT

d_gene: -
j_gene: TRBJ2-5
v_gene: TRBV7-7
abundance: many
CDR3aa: CASSDGLLWTQYF
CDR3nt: TGTGCTAGCAGCGACGGACTGCTTTGGACCCAGTACTTC

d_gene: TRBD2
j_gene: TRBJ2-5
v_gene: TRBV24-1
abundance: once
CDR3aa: CATSAGTSGIQETQYF
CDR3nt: TGTGCCACCAGTGCCGGGACTAGCGGGATCCAAGAGACCCAGTACTTC

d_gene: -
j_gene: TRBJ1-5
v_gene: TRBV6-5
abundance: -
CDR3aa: CASSYAGTNQPQHF
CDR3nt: TGTGCCAGCAGTTACGCCGGGACAAATCAGCCCCAGCATTTT

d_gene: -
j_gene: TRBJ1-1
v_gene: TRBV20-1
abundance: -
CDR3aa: CSARVSLRRTEAFF
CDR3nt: TGCAGTGCTAGAGTATCTCTCCGAAGGACTGAAGCTTTCTTT

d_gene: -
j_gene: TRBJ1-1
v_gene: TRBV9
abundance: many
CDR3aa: CASSVGENTEAFF
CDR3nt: TGTGCCAGCAGCGTAGGCGAGAACACTGAAGCTTTCTTT

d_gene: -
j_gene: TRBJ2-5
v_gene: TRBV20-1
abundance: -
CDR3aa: CSARGWVGGETQYF
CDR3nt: TGCAGTGCTAGAGGCTGGGTTGGGGGCGAGACCCAGTACTTC

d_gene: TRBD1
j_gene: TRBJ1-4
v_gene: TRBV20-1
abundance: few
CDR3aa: CSARVLRQGGEKLFF
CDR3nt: TGCAGTGCTAGAGTGCTCAGACAGGGTGGTGAAAAACTGTTTTTT

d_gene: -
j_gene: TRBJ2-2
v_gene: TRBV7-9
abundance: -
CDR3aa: CASSLIAGSTGGLFF
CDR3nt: TGTGCCAGCAGCTTAATAGCAGGGAGCACCGGGGGGCTGTTTTTT

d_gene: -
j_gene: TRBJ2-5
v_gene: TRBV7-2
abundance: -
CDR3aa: CASSIANGLETQYF
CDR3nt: TGTGCCAGCAGCATAGCAAACGGTTTGGAGACCCAGTACTTC

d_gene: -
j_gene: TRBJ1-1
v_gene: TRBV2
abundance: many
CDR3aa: CASTTQGNTEAFF
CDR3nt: TGTGCCAGCACCACTCAGGGGAACACTGAAGCTTTCTTT

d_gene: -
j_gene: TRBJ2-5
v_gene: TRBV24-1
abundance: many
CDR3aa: CATSDFTETQYF
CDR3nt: TGTGCCACCAGTGATTTTACAGAGACCCAGTACTTC

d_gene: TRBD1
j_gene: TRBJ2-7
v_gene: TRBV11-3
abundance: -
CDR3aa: CASRERWDRPTYEQYF
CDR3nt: TGTGCCAGCAGAGAGAGGTGGGACAGGCCGACCTACGAGCAGTACTTC

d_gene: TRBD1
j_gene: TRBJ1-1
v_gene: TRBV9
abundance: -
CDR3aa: CASSSTDRGGTEAFF
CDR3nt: TGTGCCAGCAGCTCCACGGACAGGGGGGGCACTGAAGCTTTCTTT

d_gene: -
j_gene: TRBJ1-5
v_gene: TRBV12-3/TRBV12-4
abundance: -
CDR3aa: CASRHGTNGSNQPQHF
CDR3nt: TGTGCCAGCAGACACGGGACAAACGGGAGCAATCAGCCCCAGCATTTT

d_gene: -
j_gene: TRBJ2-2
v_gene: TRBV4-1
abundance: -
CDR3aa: CASTRLQNTGELFF
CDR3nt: TGCGCCAGCACGCGACTTCAGAACACCGGGGAGCTGTTTTTT

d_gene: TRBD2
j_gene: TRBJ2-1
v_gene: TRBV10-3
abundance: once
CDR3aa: CAISDREGEQFF
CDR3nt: TGTGCCATCAGTGACAGGGAGGGTGAGCAGTTCTTC

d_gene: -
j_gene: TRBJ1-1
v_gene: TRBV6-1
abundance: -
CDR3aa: CARSTLLLEEAFF
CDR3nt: TGTGCCCGCAGCACCTTATTGCTCGAGGAAGCTTTCTTT

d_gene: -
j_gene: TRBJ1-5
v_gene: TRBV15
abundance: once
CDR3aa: CATSSAPSAGGNQPQHF
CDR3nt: TGTGCCACCAGCAGCGCCCCCTCGGCGGGCGGCAATCAGCCCCAGCATTTT